Listed below are T cell receptor beta chains from one sample, sequenced in a study of T cells in Graves' hyperthyroidism and ophthalmopathy. From the multiplex PCR reads, TCRdb called clonotypes with MiXCR, one entry per CDR3 protein. Among approximately 560,000 distinct CDR3 sequences, roughly 46% were seen once, and the ten largest hold nearly 8.5%. Specimen: peripheral blood or thyroid tissue (not recorded which). Source of these receptors: a woman aged 18-29 years with Graves' hyperthyroidism. CDR3s include the opening cysteine and the closing phenylalanine or tryptophan. The order of the fields is J gene, V gene, CDR3 protein.

TRBJ2-7 | TRBV6-2/TRBV6-3 | CASSYSGRANEQYF
TRBJ2-5 | TRBV7-9 | CASSLDRATQYF
TRBJ2-7 | TRBV14 | CASSQDRRVHEQYF
TRBJ1-5 | TRBV29-1 | CSLAVGRPQHF
TRBJ1-5 | TRBV19 | CASGAQGEKPQHF
TRBJ1-4 | TRBV7-8 | CASSRTGPNEKLFF
TRBJ2-7 | TRBV29-1 | CSVTGLNEQYF
TRBJ2-7 | TRBV2 | CASSRVVGQGHEQYF
TRBJ1-2 | TRBV5-8 | CASSPIPGRGGYTF
TRBJ1-2 | TRBV4-1 | CASSHEVRAVGYGYTF
TRBJ2-7 | TRBV10-3 | CAISVVALAGDEQYF
TRBJ2-7 | TRBV29-1 | CSVPSGFGEQYF
TRBJ2-7 | TRBV7-9 | CASSPPVPGNNYEQYF
TRBJ1-1 | TRBV7-9 | CASTFSGGTPEAFF
TRBJ2-7 | TRBV2 | CASSLSGLAVSYEQYF
TRBJ2-7 | TRBV7-9 | CASSTGLAGRREQYF
TRBJ2-7 | TRBV7-6 | CASSPGWAEQYF
TRBJ2-7 | TRBV7-8 | CASSLEWDSAYEQYF
TRBJ2-2 | TRBV7-2 | CASSLSRGRTGELFF
TRBJ1-2 | TRBV25-1 | CASSDTSDRTDSYGYTF
TRBJ1-5 | TRBV2 | CASSDQTEARRPQHF
TRBJ1-2 | TRBV29-1 | CSVEDSDRDSGGYTF
TRBJ1-2 | TRBV7-2 | CAITAVQGVGYTF
TRBJ1-3 | TRBV12-3/TRBV12-4 | CASSFSRNTIYF
TRBJ2-7 | TRBV20-1 | CSARDGTGFNEQYF
TRBJ1-2 | TRBV10-3 | CASTQGLSYTF
TRBJ1-6 | TRBV20-1 | CSAGRGTNSPLHF
TRBJ1-1 | TRBV13 | CASSLEGFF
TRBJ1-6 | TRBV2 | CASSELAGGSPLHF
TRBJ1-4 | TRBV12-3/TRBV12-4 | CASSFAQGGKLFF
TRBJ1-5 | TRBV2 | CASSPVSGGMIGGNQPQHF
TRBJ2-2 | TRBV7-8 | CASSQRWTGTGELFF
TRBJ1-2 | TRBV7-1 | CASSSLSGHPNNYGYTF
TRBJ1-2 | TRBV7-9 | CASSSLRTGVGYTF
TRBJ2-3 | TRBV15 | CATSRVVGLAGDADTQYF
TRBJ1-1 | TRBV19 | CAWSVGGDTEAFF
TRBJ1-1 | TRBV7-9 | CASSSQGPEAFF
TRBJ1-3 | TRBV10-3 | CAAMTVSSGNTIYF
TRBJ2-5 | TRBV19 | CASRDPGTSEQETQYF
TRBJ1-6 | TRBV5-1 | CASSLDRGAGSPLHF
TRBJ2-7 | TRBV20-1 | CSARGLQQRSSYEQYF
TRBJ1-2 | TRBV7-2 | CASSRRRGQGYYGYTF
TRBJ2-5 | TRBV12-3/TRBV12-4 | CASSRWGQQETQYF
TRBJ1-2 | TRBV20-1 | CSARQGFSYGYTF